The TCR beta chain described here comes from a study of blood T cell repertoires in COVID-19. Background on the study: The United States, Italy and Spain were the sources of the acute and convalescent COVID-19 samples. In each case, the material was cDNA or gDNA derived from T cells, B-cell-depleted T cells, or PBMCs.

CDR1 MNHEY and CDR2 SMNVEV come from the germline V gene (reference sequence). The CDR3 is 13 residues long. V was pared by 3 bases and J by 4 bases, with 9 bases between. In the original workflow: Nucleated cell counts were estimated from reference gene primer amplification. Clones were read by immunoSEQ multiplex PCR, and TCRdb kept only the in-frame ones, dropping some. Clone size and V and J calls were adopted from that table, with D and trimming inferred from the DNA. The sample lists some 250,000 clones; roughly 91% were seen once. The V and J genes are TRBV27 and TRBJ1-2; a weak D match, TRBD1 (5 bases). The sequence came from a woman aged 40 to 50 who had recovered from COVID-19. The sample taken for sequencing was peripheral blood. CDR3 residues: CASSFQGGYGYTF. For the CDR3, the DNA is TGTGCCAGCAGTTTTCAGGGCGGCTATGGCTACACCTTC.